The next 9 T cell receptor beta chains were all read from a single sample in a study of beta chain features in type 1 diabetes. Study results and caveats: Moderate but significant shortening of TCRB CDR3s was recorded in all four CD4+ subsets from Type 1 diabetes patients.

The entirety of the isolated RNA underwent reverse transcription, so expressed TCRB transcripts were sequenced. TCRdb's table, derived via immunoSEQ multiplex PCR, lists solely in-frame clones and lacks some. The sample yields roughly 340,000 clones, around 12% seen once. For these receptors, no antigen is known. Sequenced input: naive CD4+ T cells from blood. Receptor source: a woman aged 18 to 35 with type 1 diabetes.

The rearrangement joins TRBV18 to TRBJ2-5, with D hard to call. Germline V gives CDR1 KGHSH, CDR2 LQKENI. The V gene lost 2 bases and the J gene lost 4 bases, with 14 bases spanning the gap. The CDR3 has 15 amino acids. The CDR3 loop is CASSPIPQRGETQYF. The CDR3 region has the DNA TGTGCCAGCTCACCAATACCTCAGAGAGGAGAGACCCAGTACTTC.

In its sample, this clone was seen a few times. The chain links TRBV18 to TRBJ1-5; D call uncertain. In germline, CDR1 is KGHSH, CDR2 LQKENI. This CDR3 is built from 14 residues. V shed 1 base and J shed 5 bases, with 9 bases lying between them. The CDR3 DNA sequence: TGTGCCAGCTCACCACAGACTGAAGATCAGCCCCAGCATTTT. This sequence encodes CASSPQTEDQPQHF.

This clone has more than one count but fewer than ten. V gene TRBV5-6 combines with J gene TRBJ2-3, with TRBD1 identical over 9 bases. The trim removed 4 bases at V and 3 bases at J, leaving 18 bases unmatched. CDR3 length: 19 amino acids. From germline, CDR1 is SGHDT and CDR2 YYEEEE. CDR3 DNA: TGTGCCAGCAGCCCCCGACCGTGGAACAGGGGGCGGGGTACAGATACGCAGTATTTT. Protein: CASSPRPWNRGRGTDTQYF.

This clone was counted a few times. The rearrangement joins TRBV30 to TRBJ2-7; TRBD2 matches at 7 bases. This CDR3 comprises 13 residues. Germline V gene data show CDR1 as GTSNPN and CDR2 as SVGIG (reference sequence). Unmatched junction bases numbered 10, after V lost 4 bases and J lost 7 bases. CDR3 sequence: CAWTRGGWNEQYF. CDR3 bases: TGTGCCTGGACTCGCGGGGGTTGGAATGAGCAGTACTTC. The variable domain in full, with the rest retrieved from reference TRBV30 and TRBJ2-7, is SQTIHQWPATLVQPVGSPLSLECTVEGTSNPNLYWYRQAAGRGLQLLFYSVGIGQISSEVPQNLSASRPQDRQFILSSKKLLLSDSGFYLCAWTRGGWNEQYFGPGTRLTVT.

This clone occurred a few times. The CDR3 here is CASHAGGYNSPLHF. CDR3 in DNA: TGTGCCAGCCACGCAGGGGGCTATAATTCACCCCTCCACTTT. This chain connects TRBV19 to TRBJ1-6; 7 bases fit TRBD1. Germline loops: CDR1 LNHDA, CDR2 SQIVND (reference sequence). Trimming cost V 9 bases and J 3 bases; bases outside gene matches: 5. CDR3 size: 14 residues.

In this sample, this clone turned up a few times. The chain joins TRBV2 to TRBJ1-5; 9 bases agree with TRBD1. This CDR3 has 15 residues. Germline loops: CDR1 SNHLY, CDR2 FYNNEI. V gave up 6 bases and J gave up 6 bases; unmatched junction bases: 9. The CDR3 reads CASRGPGTGFQPQHF. The DNA of the CDR3 is TGTGCCAGCAGGGGTCCCGGGACAGGGTTTCAGCCCCAGCATTTT.

The V gene is TRBV28, the J gene TRBJ2-7; perhaps TRBD2 as D (5 bases). In germline, CDR1 is MDHEN, CDR2 SYDVKM. This CDR3 is 14 amino acids long. V was cut by 3 bases and J by 1 base, with 10 bases left in between. CDR3 amino acids: CASSFEGRSYEQYF. CDR3 nucleotides: TGTGCCAGCAGTTTTGAGGGCAGATCCTACGAGCAGTACTTC.

The chain employs TRBV5-4 and TRBJ1-1; D is unresolved. V lost 1 base to trimming and J lost 0 bases, with 4 bases between them. This CDR3 region has 13 residues. Germline-derived CDR1 and CDR2 are SGHNT and YYREEE (reference sequence). The CDR3 region is CASSLQLNTEAFF. In DNA form, the CDR3 reads TGTGCCAGCAGCTTGCAGTTGAACACTGAAGCTTTCTTT.

The V gene is TRBV5-1, the J gene TRBJ1-1; D possibly corresponds to TRBD1 (5 bases). The germline gives CDR1 SGHRS, CDR2 YFSETQ. The CDR3 is made up of 14 amino acids. V dropped 4 bases and J dropped 1 base, with 11 bases sitting between them. CDR3 nucleotide sequence: TGCGCCAGCAGCGCGGACACCTCGAACACTGAAGCTTTCTTT. As protein: CASSADTSNTEAFF.